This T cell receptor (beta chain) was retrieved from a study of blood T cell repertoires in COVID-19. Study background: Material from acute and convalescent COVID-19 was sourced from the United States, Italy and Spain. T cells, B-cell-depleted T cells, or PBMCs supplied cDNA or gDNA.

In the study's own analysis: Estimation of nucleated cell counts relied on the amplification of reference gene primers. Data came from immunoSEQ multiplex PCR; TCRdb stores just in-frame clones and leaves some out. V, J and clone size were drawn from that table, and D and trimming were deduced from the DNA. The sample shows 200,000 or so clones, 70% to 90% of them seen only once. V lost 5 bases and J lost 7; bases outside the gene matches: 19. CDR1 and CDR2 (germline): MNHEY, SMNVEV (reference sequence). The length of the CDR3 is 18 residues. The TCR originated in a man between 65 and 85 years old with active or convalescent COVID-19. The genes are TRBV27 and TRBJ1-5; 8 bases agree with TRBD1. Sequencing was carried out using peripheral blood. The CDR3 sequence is CASSPPGQEEGMRQPQHF. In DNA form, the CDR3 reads TGTGCCAGCAGTCCGCCGGGACAGGAAGAAGGTATGAGGCAGCCCCAGCATTTT.